The 27 T cell receptor beta chains given below trace back to one sample, sequenced in a study of PD-1 blockade in classical Hodgkin lymphoma (dated by TCRdb to about 2020). This specimen's time point label, interpreted: cycle 2 day 1 (C2D1) of nivolumab. Relapse after autologous stem cell transplantation had occurred in all trial patients, and cohorts A, B and C were distinguished by prior brentuximab vedotin exposure. To prepare the library, the immunoSEQ multiplex PCR assay was applied. Drawn from immuneACCESS, this table holds only the in-frame rearrangements with V and J called that TCRdb kept. Clones are partly lost; checked studies trace under half to an unresolved V gene and leave the rest unexplained. The sample profile shows over 35,000 clones; less than 85% of them were found once. Roughly 22% of the sample comes from the top ten. The sample consisted of peripheral blood mononuclear cells (PBMCs), taken before the second cycle of nivolumab. The source is a human donor with classical Hodgkin lymphoma.

This sequence joins TRBV7-3 and TRBJ2-1; tentative D call: TRBD1 (5 bases). The CDR3 spans 16 residues. Germline V CDR1 and CDR2: SGHTA, FQGTGA. V was pared by 1 base and J by 4 bases, with 14 bases between. CDR3 bases: TGTGCCAGCAGCTTAAGGGGCAGGGTATCATACAATGAGCAGTTCTTC. Its protein is CASSLRGRVSYNEQFF.

A few counts support this clone. The chain couples TRBV7-3 to TRBJ2-7; 7 positions agree with TRBD2. Germline CDR1 and CDR2: SGHTA and FQGTGA. The ends lost 1 base at V and 2 bases at J; junction bases unmatched: 5. This CDR3 is 15 amino acids long. DNA for the CDR3: TGTGCCAGCAGCTTAATGGGGGACTACGCCTACGAGCAGTACTTC. Protein product: CASSLMGDYAYEQYF.

The rearrangement uses TRBV18 and TRBJ2-1; 14 nucleotides line up with TRBD2. Trimming removed 5 bases from V and 3 bases from J; junction bases left unmatched: 15. The germline V gene has CDR1 KGHSH and CDR2 LQKENI. CDR3 size: 20 residues. CDR3 DNA: TGTGCCAGCTCAGGGGGGACTAGCGGGAGTTTTCGGTACTTCTACAATGAGCAGTTCTTC. Encoded protein: CASSGGTSGSFRYFYNEQFF.

The V call is TRBV5-1, the J call TRBJ2-3; 10 bases agree with TRBD1. There are 16 residues in the CDR3. V shed 4 bases, J shed 2 bases, and the junction held 7 bases outside the gene matches. The germline V gene has CDR1 SGHRS and CDR2 YFSETQ. CDR3 amino acids: CASSPGTGVLTDTQYF. CDR3 nucleotides: TGCGCCAGCAGCCCCGGGACAGGGGTTCTCACAGATACGCAGTATTTT.

This clone was recorded once. The chain has TRBV7-9 and TRBJ1-6; D not certain. CDR1 and CDR2 (germline): SEHNR, FQNEAQ (reference sequence). The CDR3 consists of 14 residues. V lost 2 bases and J 10 bases, leaving 12 bases between the germline ends. For the CDR3, the DNA is TGTGCCAGCAGCTTATACGGGATAGAGTCACCCCTCCACTTT. It specifies CASSLYGIESPLHF.

In its sample, this clone was seen a few times. The V call is TRBV15, the J call TRBJ2-5; 8 bases are a match to TRBD1. The ends lost 2 bases at V and 5 bases at J; junction bases unmatched: 7. CDR3 length equals 15 residues. Looked up from germline, CDR1 is LNHNV and CDR2 is YYDKDF (reference sequence). CDR3 region: CATSRRDRGRETQYF. The CDR3 bases are TGTGCCACCAGCAGACGAGACAGGGGCCGGGAGACCCAGTACTTC. Full variable domain (outside the CDR3, taken from reference TRBV15 and TRBJ2-5): DAMVIQNPRYQVTQFGKPVTLSCSQTLNHNVMYWYQQKSSQAPKLLFHYYDKDFNNEADTPDNFQSRRPNTSFCFLDIRSPGLGDTAMYLCATSRRDRGRETQYFGPGTRLLVL.

The gene calls are TRBV21-1 and TRBJ1-5. TRBV21-1 is described as a pseudogene. The CDR3 consists of 12 residues. CDR3: CASSAGYQPQHF. DNA of the CDR3: TGTGCCAGCAGCGCCGGGTATCAGCCCCAGCATTTT.

V and J are TRBV19 and TRBJ2-7; D is unresolved. The germline CDR1 and CDR2 sequences are LNHDA and SQIVND (reference sequence). The CDR3 sequence is 14 residues long. The V end lost 4 bases, the J end lost 0 bases, and 10 bases lay between the germline ends. CDR3 in amino acids: CASSTDSSSYEQYF. The DNA for the CDR3 is TGTGCCAGTAGTACAGACTCGAGCTCCTACGAGCAGTACTTC.

The chain has TRBV19 and TRBJ1-1; D remains unclear. Germline CDR1 reads LNHDA; CDR2 reads SQIVND (reference sequence). The CDR3 runs 12 residues. Trimming cost V 0 bases and J 6 bases, with 5 bases left between them. The CDR3 DNA sequence: TGTGCCAGTAGTATAGATCGGGCTGAAGCTTTCTTT. This translates into CASSIDRAEAFF.

V is TRBV30 and J is TRBJ2-3, with 9 nucleotides matching TRBD2. With V trimmed by 1 base and J by 2 bases, 10 bases remained unmatched. The CDR3 has 17 residues. Germline loops: CDR1 GTSNPN, CDR2 SVGIG (reference sequence). The CDR3 spells CAWSGGGGGRDTDTQYF. In DNA form, the CDR3 reads TGTGCCTGGAGTGGGGGTGGTGGCGGGAGGGACACAGATACGCAGTATTTT.

V gene TRBV10-3 combines with J gene TRBJ2-3, with 13 bases lining up with TRBD2. Germline V lookup: CDR1 ENHRY, CDR2 SYGVKD. The V and J ends lost 10 bases and 4 bases, in that order; junction bases with no gene match: 8. The CDR3 is 15 amino acids. CDR3 DNA sequence: TGTGCCACTCGGACTAGCGGGAGTTTCGCAGATACGCAGTATTTT. Residues: CATRTSGSFADTQYF.

The rearrangement links TRBV27 to TRBJ2-1; the match to TRBD1 covers 8 bases. Germline V gene data show CDR1 as MNHEY and CDR2 as SMNVEV (reference sequence). This CDR3 contains 14 residues. Trimming took 5 bases from V and 8 from J; bases not matched to a gene: 8. CDR3: CASSVAGQGHEQFF. CDR3 sequence (DNA): TGTGCCAGCAGTGTCGCCGGACAGGGTCATGAGCAGTTCTTC.

The CDR3 coding sequence is TGTGCCAGTATGTGGACAGGGGCAAACTATGGCTACACCTTC. It codes for CASMWTGANYGYTF. This chain connects TRBV19 to TRBJ1-2, with 9 bases fitting TRBD1. This CDR3 region has 14 residues. The V and J ends lost 7 bases and 2 bases, in that order; junction bases with no gene match: 5. The V gene's germline CDR1 is LNHDA and CDR2 SQIVND (reference sequence). The full variable domain, in which reference TRBV19 and TRBJ1-2 provide the parts outside the CDR3, is DGGITQSPKYLFRKEGQNVTLSCEQNLNHDAMYWYRQDPGQGLRLIYYSQIVNDFQKGDIAEGYSVSREKKESFPLTVTSAQKNPTAFYLCASMWTGANYGYTFGSGTRLTVV.

This chain connects TRBV7-9 to TRBJ1-1; D gene uncertain. V was cut by 0 bases and J by 8 bases, with 13 bases left in between. The CDR3 spans 14 residues. Germline CDR1 SEHNR, CDR2 FQNEAQ (reference sequence). The CDR3 spells CASSLATAWPEAFF. The CDR3 region has the DNA TGTGCCAGCAGCTTAGCCACAGCATGGCCCGAAGCTTTCTTT.

The chain joins TRBV19 to TRBJ2-5, with 8 bases lining up with TRBD2. Germline V gene lookup returns CDR1 LNHDA and CDR2 SQIVND (reference sequence). The CDR3 covers 13 residues. Trimming cost V 8 bases and J 5 bases; bases outside gene matches: 7. The CDR3 nucleotides read TGTGCCAGTGGCAAGACTAGCGCGGAGACCCAGTACTTC. It codes for CASGKTSAETQYF.

V gene TRBV4-3 combines with J gene TRBJ2-1; 11 bases match TRBD2. The CDR3 consists of 18 residues. Germline V CDR1 and CDR2: LGHNA, YSLEER. Trimming cost V 4 bases and J 6 bases; bases outside gene matches: 14. CDR3: CASSLYSGASGGRNEQFF. In DNA, the CDR3 is TGCGCCAGCAGCCTCTACTCGGGGGCTAGCGGGGGGCGCAATGAGCAGTTCTTC.

With respect to this clone: A junction end diverges from the germline sequence, so it may reflect a read error. The CDR3, as DNA: TGCAGTGCTAGTGGCCTCCGGGGCAATACTTTT. This encodes CSASGLRGNTF. The V gene is TRBV20-1, the J gene TRBJ1-1; D perhaps matches TRBD1 (5 bases). CDR3 size: 11 residues. The germline V gene encodes CDR1 DFQATT and CDR2 SNEGSKA (reference sequence).

This clone was counted once. This chain connects TRBV6-1 to TRBJ1-4; D gene uncertain. The CDR3 loop spans 13 amino acids. The germline V and J ends were trimmed by 8 bases and 0 bases, with 7 bases remaining between them. From germline, CDR1 is MNHNS and CDR2 SASEGT. The CDR3 DNA reads as TGTGCCAGCTCCAAGACAACTAATGAAAAACTGTTTTTT. Amino acid sequence: CASSKTTNEKLFF.

The chain is built from TRBV6-5 and TRBJ2-1, with D perhaps TRBD1 or TRBD2 (5 bases each). Germline lookup yields CDR1 MNHEY and CDR2 SVGAGI. The CDR3 totals 11 residues. V shed 10 bases and J shed 6 bases, with 10 bases lying between them. The chain's CDR3 is CATVRGNEQFF. CDR3 coding DNA: TGTGCCACCGTGAGGGGCAATGAGCAGTTCTTC.

This chain joins TRBV19 and TRBJ1-3, with unresolved D. V was clipped by 6 bases and J by 9 bases, with 15 bases between them. CDR3 size: 13 residues. Germline loops: CDR1 LNHDA, CDR2 SQIVND (reference sequence). The CDR3 loop is CASRGGPSSTIYF. The CDR3 bases are TGTGCCAGTAGAGGTGGCCCTTCGTCCACCATATATTTT.

This chain joins TRBV2 and TRBJ2-3; 9 bases align to TRBD2. The length of the CDR3 is 16 residues. Per germline, CDR1 SNHLY and CDR2 FYNNEI. Losses at the gene ends were 2 bases for V and 2 bases for J; bases not matched to a gene: 5. CDR3 amino acids: CASSERTSANTDTQYF. For the CDR3, the DNA is TGTGCCAGCAGTGAAAGGACTAGCGCAAACACAGATACGCAGTATTTT.

J is TRBJ1-2 and V is TRBV30; unclear D gene. Germline CDR1 is GTSNPN and CDR2 is SVGIG (reference sequence). V dropped 4 bases and J dropped 4 bases, with 13 bases sitting between them. The CDR3 is made up of 13 amino acids. CDR3 sequence reads: CAWMGNGSYGYTF. Here the CDR3 DNA reads TGTGCCTGGATGGGGAATGGGAGCTATGGCTACACCTTC.

The rearrangement uses TRBV6-1 and TRBJ2-7, with TRBD2 matching 11 bases. The CDR3 runs 16 residues. Germline V lookup: CDR1 MNHNS, CDR2 SASEGT. V gave up 1 base and J gave up 7 bases; unmatched junction bases: 9. The CDR3 DNA reads TGTGCCAGCAGTGAAGGTCACTTTGGGACTAGCGGAGAGCAGTACTTC. Its protein product is CASSEGHFGTSGEQYF.

The chain employs TRBV6-5 and TRBJ2-7; no reliable D call. V was cut by 0 bases and J by 7 bases, with 4 bases left in between. Germline V gene lookup returns CDR1 MNHEY and CDR2 SVGAGI. The CDR3 covers 11 residues. This CDR3 is CASSYSGEQYF. CDR3 coding DNA: TGTGCCAGCAGTTACTCAGGGGAGCAGTACTTC.

The V call is TRBV11-2, the J call TRBJ1-1; D not resolved. CDR1 and CDR2 (germline): SGHAT, FQNNGV. With 6 bases removed from V and 0 bases from J, the gap between germline ends came to 11 bases. CDR3 size: 14 residues. The CDR3 DNA is TGTGCCAGCAGTTCCGGCTATCTGAACACTGAAGCTTTCTTT. It is translated as CASSSGYLNTEAFF.

The rearrangement joins TRBV9 to TRBJ1-1, with D perhaps matching TRBD1 (5 bases). Trimming pared 3 bases from V and 3 bases from J, leaving 9 bases between. CDR1 and CDR2 (germline): SGDLS, YYNGEE. This CDR3 contains 13 residues. The CDR3 bases are TGTGCCAGCAGCGCGACAGTAGACACTGAAGCTTTCTTT. It yields the protein CASSATVDTEAFF.

The chain links TRBV29-1 to TRBJ2-7; D gene ambiguous. Germline CDR1 reads SQVTM; CDR2 reads ANQGSEA. CDR3 length equals 11 residues. The ends were cut back, 3 bases at V and 4 bases at J, with 7 bases in the middle. In DNA, the CDR3 is TGCAGCGTTGATATCGGGTACGAGCAGTACTTC. Its protein product is CSVDIGYEQYF.